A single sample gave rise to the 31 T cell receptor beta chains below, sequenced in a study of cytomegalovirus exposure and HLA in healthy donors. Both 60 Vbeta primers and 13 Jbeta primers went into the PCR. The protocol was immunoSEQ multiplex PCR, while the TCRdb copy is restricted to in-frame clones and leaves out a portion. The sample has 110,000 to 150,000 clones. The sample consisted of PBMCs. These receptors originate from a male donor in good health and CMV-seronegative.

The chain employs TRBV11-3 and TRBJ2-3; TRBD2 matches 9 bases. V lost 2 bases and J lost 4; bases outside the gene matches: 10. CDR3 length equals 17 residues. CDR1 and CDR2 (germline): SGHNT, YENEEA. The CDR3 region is CASSLRRAGGTADTQYF. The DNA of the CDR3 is TGTGCCAGCAGCTTACGGAGAGCGGGGGGAACTGCAGATACGCAGTATTTT. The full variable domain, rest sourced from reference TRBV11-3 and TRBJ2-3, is EAGVVQSPRYKIIEKKQPVAFWCNPISGHNTLYWYLQNLGQGPELLIRYENEEAVDDSQLPKDRFSAERLKGVDSTLKIQPAELGDSAVYLCASSLRRAGGTADTQYFGPGTRLTVL.

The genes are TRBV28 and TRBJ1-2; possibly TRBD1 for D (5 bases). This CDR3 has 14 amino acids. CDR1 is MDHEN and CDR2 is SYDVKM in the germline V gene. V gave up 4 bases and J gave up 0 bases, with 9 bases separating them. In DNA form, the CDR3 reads TGTGCCAGCAGTTATGGGGGGGCTAACTATGGCTACACCTTC. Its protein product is CASSYGGANYGYTF.

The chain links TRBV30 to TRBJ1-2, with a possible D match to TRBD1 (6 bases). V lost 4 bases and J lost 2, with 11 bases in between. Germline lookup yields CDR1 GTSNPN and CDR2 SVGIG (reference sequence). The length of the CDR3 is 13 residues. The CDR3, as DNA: TGTGCCTGGATAGGACAGAACAACTATGGCTACACCTTC. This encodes CAWIGQNNYGYTF.

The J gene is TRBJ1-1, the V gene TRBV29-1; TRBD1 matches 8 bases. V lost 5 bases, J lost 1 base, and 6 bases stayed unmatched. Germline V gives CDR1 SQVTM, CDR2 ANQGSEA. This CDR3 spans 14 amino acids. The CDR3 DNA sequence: TGCAGCGTTACCCAGGGGGCTTGGAACACTGAAGCTTTCTTT. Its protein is CSVTQGAWNTEAFF.

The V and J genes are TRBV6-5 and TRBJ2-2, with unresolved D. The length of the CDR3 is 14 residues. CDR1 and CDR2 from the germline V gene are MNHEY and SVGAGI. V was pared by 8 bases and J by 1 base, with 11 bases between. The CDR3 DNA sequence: TGTGCCAGCCGCCGACGGGTGAACACCGGGGAGCTGTTTTTT. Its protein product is CASRRRVNTGELFF.

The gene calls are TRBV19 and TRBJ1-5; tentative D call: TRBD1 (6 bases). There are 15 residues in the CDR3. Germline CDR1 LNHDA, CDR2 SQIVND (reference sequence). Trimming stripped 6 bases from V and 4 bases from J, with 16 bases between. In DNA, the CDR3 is TGTGCCAGTAGCTCCCCCAGGGGACCAAATCAGCCCCAGCATTTT. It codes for CASSSPRGPNQPQHF.

The CDR3 DNA reads TGCGCCAGCAGCCAAGCCAGCGGGTTCAAAAACATTCAGTACTTC. It codes for CASSQASGFKNIQYF. The chain recombines TRBV4-3 with TRBJ2-4; weak D call: TRBD2 (6 bases). The CDR3 runs 15 residues. CDR1 and CDR2 (germline): LGHNA, YSLEER. With 1 base removed from V and 3 bases from J, the gap between germline ends came to 10 bases.

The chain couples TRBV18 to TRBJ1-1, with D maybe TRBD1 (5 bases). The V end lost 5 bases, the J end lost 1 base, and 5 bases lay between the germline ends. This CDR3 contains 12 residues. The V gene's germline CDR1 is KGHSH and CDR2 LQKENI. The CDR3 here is CASSTGNTEAFF. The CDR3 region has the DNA TGTGCCAGCTCAACAGGGAACACTGAAGCTTTCTTT.

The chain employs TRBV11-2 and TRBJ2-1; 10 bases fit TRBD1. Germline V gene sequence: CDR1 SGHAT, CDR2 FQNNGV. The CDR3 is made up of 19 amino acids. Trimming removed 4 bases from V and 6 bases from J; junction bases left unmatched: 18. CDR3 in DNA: TGTGCCAGCAGCTCCCGAAGCTTGATCGGGACAGGGGTGAGCAATGAGCAGTTCTTC. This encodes CASSSRSLIGTGVSNEQFF.

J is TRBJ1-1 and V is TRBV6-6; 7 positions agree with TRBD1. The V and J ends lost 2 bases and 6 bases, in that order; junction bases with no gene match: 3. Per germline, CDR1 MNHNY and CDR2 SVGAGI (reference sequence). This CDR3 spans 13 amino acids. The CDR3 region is CASSYTDRAEAFF. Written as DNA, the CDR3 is TGTGCCAGCAGTTACACCGACAGGGCTGAAGCTTTCTTT.

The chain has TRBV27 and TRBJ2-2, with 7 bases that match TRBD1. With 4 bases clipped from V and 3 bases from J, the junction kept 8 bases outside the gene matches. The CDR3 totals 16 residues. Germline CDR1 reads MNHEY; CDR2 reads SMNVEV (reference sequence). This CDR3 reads CASSSGTGVYTGELFF. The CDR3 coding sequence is TGTGCCAGCAGTTCAGGAACAGGGGTGTACACCGGGGAGCTGTTTTTT.

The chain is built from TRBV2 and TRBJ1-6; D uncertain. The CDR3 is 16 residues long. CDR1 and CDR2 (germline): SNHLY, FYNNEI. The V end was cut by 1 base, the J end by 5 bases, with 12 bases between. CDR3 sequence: CASSEESGLNNSPLHF. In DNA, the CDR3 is TGTGCCAGCAGTGAAGAATCGGGGTTGAATAATTCACCCCTCCACTTT.

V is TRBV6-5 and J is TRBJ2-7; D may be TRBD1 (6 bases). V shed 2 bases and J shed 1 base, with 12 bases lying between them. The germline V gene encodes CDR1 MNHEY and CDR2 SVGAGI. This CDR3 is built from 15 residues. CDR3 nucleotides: TGTGCCAGCAGTTACCTGGGGGACACTTCCTACGAGCAGTACTTC. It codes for CASSYLGDTSYEQYF.

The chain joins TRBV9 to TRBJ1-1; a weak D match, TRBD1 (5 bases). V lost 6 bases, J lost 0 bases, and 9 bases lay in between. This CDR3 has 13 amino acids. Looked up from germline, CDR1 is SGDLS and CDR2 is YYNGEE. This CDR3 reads CASMGGVNTEAFF. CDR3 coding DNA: TGTGCCAGCATGGGAGGGGTGAACACTGAAGCTTTCTTT.

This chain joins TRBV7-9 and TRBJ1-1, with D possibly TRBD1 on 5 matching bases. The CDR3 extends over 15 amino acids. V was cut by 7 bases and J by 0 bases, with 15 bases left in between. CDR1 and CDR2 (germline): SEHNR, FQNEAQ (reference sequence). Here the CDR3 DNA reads TGTGCCAGCATCACTCCAGGGTACATGAACACTGAAGCTTTCTTT. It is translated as CASITPGYMNTEAFF.

DNA of the CDR3: TGTGCCAGCAGTGACAGTAAGGCCCAGCATTTT. Translated, it gives CASSDSKAQHF. This chain connects TRBV27 to TRBJ1-5; tentative D call: TRBD1 (5 bases). Trimming pared 5 bases from V and 11 bases from J, leaving 10 bases between. CDR3 length: 11 residues. Germline assignment: CDR1 MNHEY and CDR2 SMNVEV (reference sequence).

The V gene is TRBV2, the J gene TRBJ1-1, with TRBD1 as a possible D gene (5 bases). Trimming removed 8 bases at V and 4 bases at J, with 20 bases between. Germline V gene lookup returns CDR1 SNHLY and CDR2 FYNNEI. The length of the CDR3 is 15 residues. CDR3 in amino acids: CASPSVGGRGTEAFF. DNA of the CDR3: TGTGCCAGCCCCTCCGTCGGTGGTAGGGGCACTGAAGCTTTCTTT. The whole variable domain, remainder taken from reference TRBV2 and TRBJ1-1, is EPEVTQTPSHQVTQMGQEVILRCVPISNHLYFYWYRQILGQKVEFLVSFYNNEISEKSEIFDDQFSVERPDGSNFTLKIRSTKLEDSAMYFCASPSVGGRGTEAFFGQGTRLTVV.

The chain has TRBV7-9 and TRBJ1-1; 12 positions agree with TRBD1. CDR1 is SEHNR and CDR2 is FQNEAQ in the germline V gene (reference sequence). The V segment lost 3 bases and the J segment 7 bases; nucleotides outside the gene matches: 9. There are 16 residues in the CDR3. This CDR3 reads CASSFRRDRGRIEAFF. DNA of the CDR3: TGTGCCAGCAGCTTCAGAAGGGACAGGGGGCGGATTGAAGCTTTCTTT.

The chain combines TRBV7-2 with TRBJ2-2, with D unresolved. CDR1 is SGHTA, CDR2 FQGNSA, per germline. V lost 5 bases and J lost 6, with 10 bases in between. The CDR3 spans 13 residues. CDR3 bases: TGTGCCAGCAGCCCCAGGTTTTCCGGGGAGCTGTTTTTT. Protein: CASSPRFSGELFF.

The CDR3 sequence: CASSGNTEAFF. DNA for the CDR3: TGTGCCAGCAGCGGGAACACTGAAGCTTTCTTT. This chain connects TRBV25-1 to TRBJ1-1; no firm D call. The CDR3 is 11 residues long. Germline V gene data show CDR1 as MGHDK and CDR2 as SYGVNS. The ends were cut back, 6 bases at V and 1 base at J, with 3 bases in the middle.

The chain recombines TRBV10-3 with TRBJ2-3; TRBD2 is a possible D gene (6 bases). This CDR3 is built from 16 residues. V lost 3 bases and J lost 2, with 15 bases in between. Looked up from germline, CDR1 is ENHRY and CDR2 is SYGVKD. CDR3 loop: CAISENGGANTDTQYF. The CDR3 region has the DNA TGTGCCATCAGTGAAAACGGCGGGGCAAACACAGATACGCAGTATTTT.

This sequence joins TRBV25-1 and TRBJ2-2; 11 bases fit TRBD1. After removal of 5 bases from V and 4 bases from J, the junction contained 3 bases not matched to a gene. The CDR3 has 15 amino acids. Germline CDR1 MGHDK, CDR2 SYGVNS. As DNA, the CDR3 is TGTGCCAGCAGTTCGGACAGGGGGCTCACCGGGGAGCTGTTTTTT. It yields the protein CASSSDRGLTGELFF.

The CDR3 spells CASTTSDRVDQPQHF. In DNA, the CDR3 is TGTGCCAGCACCACATCGGACAGGGTTGATCAGCCCCAGCATTTT. The genes are TRBV6-6 and TRBJ1-5; 8 bases are a match to TRBD1. The CDR3 is 15 residues long. J lost 5 bases, V lost 7 bases, and 10 bases had no gene match. CDR1 and CDR2 from the germline V gene are MNHNY and SVGAGI (reference sequence).

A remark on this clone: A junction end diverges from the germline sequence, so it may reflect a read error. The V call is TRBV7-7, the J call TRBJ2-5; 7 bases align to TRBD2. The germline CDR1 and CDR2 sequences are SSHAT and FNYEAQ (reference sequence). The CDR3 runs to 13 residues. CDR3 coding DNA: TGTGCTAGCAGCCCCGGGAGGATGGAGACCCAGTACTTC. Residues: CASSPGRMETQYF.

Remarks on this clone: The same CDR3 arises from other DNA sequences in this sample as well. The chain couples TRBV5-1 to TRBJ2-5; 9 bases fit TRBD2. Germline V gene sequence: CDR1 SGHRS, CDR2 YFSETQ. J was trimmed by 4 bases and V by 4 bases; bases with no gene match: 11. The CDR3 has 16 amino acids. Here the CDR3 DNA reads TGCGCCAGCAGCCTGGCGGGGGGGCGTGTAGGAGAGACCCAGTACTTC. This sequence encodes CASSLAGGRVGETQYF. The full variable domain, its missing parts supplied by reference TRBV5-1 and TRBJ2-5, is KAGVTQTPRYLIKTRGQQVTLSCSPISGHRSVSWYQQTPGQGLQFLFEYFSETQRNKGNFPGRFSGRQFSNSRSEMNVSTLELGDSALYLCASSLAGGRVGETQYFGPGTRLLVL.

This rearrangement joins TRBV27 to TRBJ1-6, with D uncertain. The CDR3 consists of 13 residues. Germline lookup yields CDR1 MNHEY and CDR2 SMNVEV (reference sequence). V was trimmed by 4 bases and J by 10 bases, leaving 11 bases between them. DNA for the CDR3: TGTGCCAGCAGTTCCCCGGTGCGATCACCCCTCCACTTT. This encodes CASSSPVRSPLHF.

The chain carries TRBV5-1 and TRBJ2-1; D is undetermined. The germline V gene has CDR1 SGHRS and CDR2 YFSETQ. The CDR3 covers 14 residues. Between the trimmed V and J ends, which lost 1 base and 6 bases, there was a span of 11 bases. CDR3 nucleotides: TGCGCCAGCAGCTTGCTGCAGGTCGCCAATGAGCAGTTCTTC. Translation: CASSLLQVANEQFF.

CDR3 residues: CASSRGDGPYEQYF. The CDR3 DNA sequence: TGCGCCAGCTCTCGCGGGGACGGTCCCTACGAGCAGTACTTC. The chain employs TRBV23-1 and TRBJ2-7; possibly TRBD2 for D (6 bases). TRBV23-1 is sorted into the ORF group, with uncertain function. CDR3 length equals 14 residues. Trimming pared 8 bases from V and 2 bases from J, leaving 16 bases between.

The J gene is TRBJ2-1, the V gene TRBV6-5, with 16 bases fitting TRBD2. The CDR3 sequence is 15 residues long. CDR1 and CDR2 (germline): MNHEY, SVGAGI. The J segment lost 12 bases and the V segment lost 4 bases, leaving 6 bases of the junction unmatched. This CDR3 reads CASSSGTSGRGRQFF. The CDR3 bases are TGTGCCAGCAGTTCGGGGACTAGCGGGAGGGGGAGGCAGTTCTTC.

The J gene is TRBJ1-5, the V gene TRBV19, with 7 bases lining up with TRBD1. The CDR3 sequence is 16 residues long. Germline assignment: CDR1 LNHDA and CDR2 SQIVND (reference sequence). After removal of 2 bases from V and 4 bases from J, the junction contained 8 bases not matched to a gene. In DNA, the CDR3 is TGTGCCAGTAGTATACCGGGACAGAACTTTAATCAGCCCCAGCATTTT. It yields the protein CASSIPGQNFNQPQHF. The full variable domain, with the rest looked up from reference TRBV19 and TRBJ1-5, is DGGITQSPKYLFRKEGQNVTLSCEQNLNHDAMYWYRQDPGQGLRLIYYSQIVNDFQKGDIAEGYSVSREKKESFPLTVTSAQKNPTAFYLCASSIPGQNFNQPQHFGDGTRLSIL.

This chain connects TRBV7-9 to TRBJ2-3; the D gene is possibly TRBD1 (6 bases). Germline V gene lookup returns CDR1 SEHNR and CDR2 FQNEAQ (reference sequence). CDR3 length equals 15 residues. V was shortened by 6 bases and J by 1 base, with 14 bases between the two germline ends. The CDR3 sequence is CASRAGTYRTDTQYF. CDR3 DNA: TGTGCCAGCAGGGCCGGGACATACCGCACAGATACGCAGTATTTT.